The 27 T cell receptor beta chains given below trace back to one sample, sequenced in a study of blood T cells in healthy people across ages. For the second PCR, which ran for 7 to 11 cycles, a sample-barcoded 5' primer and a J-beta primer mix were used. TCRdb called the 5' RACE reads again in MiXCR, with one record for every CDR3 protein. The table records fewer than 650,000 distinct CDR3 sequences, 25% to 35% of them present only once. These same data were also listed under a study on T cells of mothers and their children.

Sequencing was carried out using blood. The origin of the receptors is a boy aged 2 to 9 in good health.

The rearrangement joins TRBV5-1 to TRBJ2-7; D possibly uses TRBD1 or TRBD2 (5 bases each). CDR1 is SGHRS and CDR2 is YFSETQ in the germline V gene. V was shortened by 4 bases and J by 6 bases, with 14 bases between the two germline ends. The length of the CDR3 is 13 residues. CDR3: CASSLSYGTEQYF. The DNA of the CDR3 is TGCGCCAGCAGCCTGAGCTACGGGACCGAGCAGTACTTC.

This clonotype was seen a few times. The chain has TRBV7-8 and TRBJ1-6; 7 bases map to TRBD1. The CDR3 is 17 amino acids. Germline V lookup: CDR1 SGHVS, CDR2 FQNEAQ. Unmatched junction bases numbered 12, after V lost 4 bases and J lost 6 bases. The CDR3 sequence: CASSSDRAVYRNSPLHF. The CDR3 DNA follows: TGTGCCAGCAGCTCTGACAGGGCGGTTTATCGTAATTCACCCCTCCACTTT.

Notes on this clonotype: Because it lacks the conserved phenylalanine or tryptophan at the end, this CDR3 is likely a read error. The rearrangement links TRBV7-2 to TRBJ1-2, with D uncertain. Germline V lookup: CDR1 SGHTA, CDR2 FQGNSA. V lost 0 bases and J lost 5, with 7 bases in between. The CDR3 has 13 amino acids. The CDR3, as DNA: TGTGCCAGCAGCTTAGCCCGGGAATATGGCTACACCCTC. This translates into CASSLAREYGYTL.

This sequence joins TRBV27 and TRBJ2-4; 9 bases map to TRBD1. The CDR3 spans 18 residues. With V trimmed by 3 bases and J by 1 base, 10 bases remained unmatched. Germline lookup yields CDR1 MNHEY and CDR2 SMNVEV (reference sequence). Written as DNA, the CDR3 is TGTGCCAGCAGTTTCTCGGGACAGGGAAGGTGGGCCAAAAACATTCAGTACTTC. This translates into CASSFSGQGRWAKNIQYF.

This clonotype was counted between two and nine times. The chain combines TRBV6-6 with TRBJ1-5; weak D call: TRBD1 (5 bases). The germline V and J ends were trimmed by 2 bases and 2 bases, with 16 bases remaining between them. Germline CDR1 MNHNY, CDR2 SVGAGI (reference sequence). The CDR3 is 17 amino acids. CDR3 DNA sequence: TGTGCCAGCAGTTACCATTTCGGAGAGGGACGCAATCAGCCCCAGCATTTT. Translated: CASSYHFGEGRNQPQHF.

The chain is built from TRBV7-9 and TRBJ2-5; maybe TRBD2 (6 bases). Germline V gives CDR1 SEHNR, CDR2 FQNEAQ (reference sequence). V was pared by 3 bases and J by 3 bases, with 11 bases between. This CDR3 region has 14 residues. The CDR3 reads CASSLDGGEETQYF. As DNA, the CDR3 is TGTGCCAGCAGCTTGGACGGAGGGGAAGAGACCCAGTACTTC.

This clonotype was seen ten or more times. This chain connects TRBV3-1 to TRBJ2-5; 9 bases are shared with TRBD2. The CDR3 is 15 residues long. V shed 4 bases, J shed 7 bases, and the junction held 10 bases outside the gene matches. The germline gives CDR1 LGHDT, CDR2 YNNKEL (reference sequence). The CDR3 spells CASSRGGARTGTQYF. Here the CDR3 DNA reads TGTGCCAGCAGCCGCGGGGGGGCAAGGACAGGGACCCAGTACTTC.

The gene calls are TRBV5-1 and TRBJ2-5, with TRBD2 matching over 7 bases. With V trimmed by 7 bases and J by 5 bases, 11 bases remained unmatched. Looked up from germline, CDR1 is SGHRS and CDR2 is YFSETQ. This CDR3 comprises 14 residues. The CDR3 spells CASESGEGGETQYF. The CDR3 bases are TGCGCCAGCGAGAGCGGAGAGGGAGGGGAGACCCAGTACTTC.

V is TRBV4-3 and J is TRBJ2-2, with D perhaps matching TRBD2 (5 bases). CDR3 size: 15 residues. CDR1 LGHNA and CDR2 YSLEER come from the germline V gene. Trimming removed 0 bases from V and 7 bases from J, with 12 bases in between. The CDR3 sequence: CASSQEVSRDGELFF. The CDR3 region has the DNA TGCGCCAGCAGCCAAGAAGTGAGCCGGGACGGGGAGCTGTTTTTT.

This chain joins TRBV6-5 and TRBJ2-7, with a weak D call TRBD1 (5 bases). CDR3 size: 14 residues. V was trimmed by 4 bases and J by 3 bases, leaving 13 bases between them. CDR1 MNHEY and CDR2 SVGAGI come from the germline V gene. The CDR3 spells CASSSRLGRYEQYF. CDR3 in DNA: TGTGCCAGCAGTTCCAGATTGGGGCGCTACGAGCAGTACTTC.

This CDR3 reads CASSPRDSEAFF. CDR3 bases: TGTGCCAGCAGCCCTAGGGACAGCGAAGCTTTCTTT. The rearrangement uses TRBV7-9 and TRBJ1-1, with 7 bases aligning to TRBD1. Germline CDR1 SEHNR, CDR2 FQNEAQ (reference sequence). The CDR3 covers 12 residues. The V segment lost 5 bases and the J segment 8 bases; nucleotides outside the gene matches: 5.

The chain employs TRBV20-1 and TRBJ2-3, with 16 bases fitting TRBD2. The CDR3 sequence is 15 residues long. After removal of 3 bases from V and 4 bases from J, the junction contained 1 base not matched to a gene. CDR1 and CDR2 (germline): DFQATT, SNEGSKA (reference sequence). The CDR3 nucleotides are TGCAGTGCTAGGGGACTAGCGGGGGGGCCAGATACGCAGTATTTT. Translating gives CSARGLAGGPDTQYF.

This clonotype was seen a handful of times. The CDR3 region has the DNA TGTGCCAGTAGTCCCGCCGGCGACCTGAACACTGAAGCTTTCTTT. Translation: CASSPAGDLNTEAFF. V is TRBV19 and J is TRBJ1-1; D is uncertain. Trimming pared 5 bases from V and 0 bases from J, leaving 13 bases between. Germline values: CDR1 LNHDA, CDR2 SQIVND (reference sequence). The CDR3 spans 15 residues.

The chain is built from TRBV28 and TRBJ2-4; maybe TRBD2 (6 bases). The germline gives CDR1 MDHEN, CDR2 SYDVKM. The V end lost 6 bases, the J end lost 7 bases, and 16 bases lay between the germline ends. This CDR3 has 14 residues. The CDR3 DNA follows: TGTGCCAGCAGCCGATGGGACGCGGGGAACATTCAGTACTTC. This codes for CASSRWDAGNIQYF. The full variable domain, completed using reference TRBV28 and TRBJ2-4, is DVKVTQSSRYLVKRTGEKVFLECVQDMDHENMFWYRQDPGLGLRLIYFSYDVKMKEKGDIPEGYSVSREKKERFSLILESASTNQTSMYLCASSRWDAGNIQYFGAGTRLSVL.

In this sample, this clonotype turned up many times. The chain employs TRBV12-3 or TRBV12-4 and TRBJ2-1, with 11 bases aligning to TRBD2. V lost 6 bases to trimming and J lost 3 bases; unmatched junction nucleotides: 4. The CDR3 length is 15 residues. CDR3: CASRGTSGYYNEQFF. DNA for the CDR3: TGTGCCAGCAGAGGGACTAGCGGTTACTACAATGAGCAGTTCTTC.

The genes are TRBV5-5 and TRBJ1-1; no firm D call. The V end was cut by 4 bases, the J end by 1 base, with 11 bases between. Germline V gene lookup returns CDR1 SGHKS and CDR2 YYEKEE (reference sequence). This CDR3 has 14 amino acids. Here the CDR3 DNA reads TGTGCCAGCAGCCGAAGGTCCGGGAACACTGAAGCTTTCTTT. Amino acid sequence: CASSRRSGNTEAFF.

The V call is TRBV7-9, the J call TRBJ2-1; no firm D call. V was clipped by 2 bases and J by 6 bases, with 11 bases between them. From germline, CDR1 is SEHNR and CDR2 FQNEAQ (reference sequence). This CDR3 spans 14 amino acids. This CDR3 is CASSLSEFFNEQFF. For the CDR3, the DNA is TGTGCCAGCAGCTTATCCGAGTTCTTCAATGAGCAGTTCTTC.

This clonotype was observed a handful of times. The chain is built from TRBV6-2 or TRBV6-3 and TRBJ2-5; 7 nucleotides line up with TRBD2. The DNA end lines up better with TRBJ2-1; the J call may be wrong. The CDR3 is 17 residues long. Germline V gene sequence: CDR1 MNHEY, CDR2 SVGEGT. For the CDR3, the DNA is TGTGCCAGCAGTTACTCGAATAGAGCGGGACCCGGGAATGAGCAGTTCTTC. It specifies CASSYSNRAGPGNEQFF.

This rearrangement joins TRBV25-1 to TRBJ2-4; either TRBD1 or TRBD2 may fit D (5 bases each). The CDR3 is made up of 17 amino acids. V shed 1 base and J shed 1 base, with 14 bases lying between them. The germline gives CDR1 MGHDK, CDR2 SYGVNS. The CDR3 loop is CASSESLIRDAKNIQYF. CDR3 nucleotide sequence: TGTGCCAGCAGTGAATCCCTTATCCGGGACGCCAAAAACATTCAGTACTTC.

This clonotype has a handful of counts. The V gene is TRBV25-1, the J gene TRBJ1-3; a possible D gene is TRBD1 (5 bases). This CDR3 region has 13 residues. V was cut by 4 bases and J by 10 bases, with 14 bases left in between. From germline, CDR1 is MGHDK and CDR2 SYGVNS. The CDR3 DNA follows: TGTGCCAGCAGTGTTGGGACGGTCCGGACCATATATTTT. Translation: CASSVGTVRTIYF.

The chain combines TRBV29-1 with TRBJ2-4; 8 bases are a match to TRBD1. Trimming cost V 7 bases and J 0 bases; bases outside gene matches: 8. The CDR3 consists of 15 residues. Germline CDR1 and CDR2: SQVTM and ANQGSEA. CDR3 sequence: CSASQGALAKNIQYF. CDR3 in DNA: TGCAGCGCCTCGCAGGGGGCACTAGCCAAAAACATTCAGTACTTC.

The chain combines TRBV11-2 with TRBJ2-3; 9 positions agree with TRBD2. The CDR3 extends over 16 amino acids. CDR1 is SGHAT and CDR2 is FQNNGV in the germline V gene. With 1 base clipped from V and 1 base from J, the junction kept 3 bases outside the gene matches. The CDR3 DNA sequence: TGTGCCAGCAGCTTAGTTGCTAGCGGGGGCACAGATACGCAGTATTTT. Its protein is CASSLVASGGTDTQYF.

This rearrangement joins TRBV7-2 to TRBJ2-7; no definite D call. Germline V CDR1 and CDR2: SGHTA, FQGNSA. The ends were cut back, 3 bases at V and 3 bases at J, with 15 bases in the middle. The CDR3 is made up of 15 amino acids. The CDR3 DNA reads as TGTGCCAGCAGCTTTTCCGTTAGCAGGCACTACGAGCAGTACTTC. This sequence encodes CASSFSVSRHYEQYF. Full variable domain (remainder filled in from reference TRBV7-2 and TRBJ2-7): GAGVSQSPSNKVTEKGKDVELRCDPISGHTALYWYRQSLGQGLEFLIYFQGNSAPDKSGLPSDRFSAERTGGSVSTLTIQRTQQEDSAVYLCASSFSVSRHYEQYFGPGTRLTVT.

This clonotype was recorded a few times. The J gene is TRBJ2-3, the V gene TRBV6-1; D is perhaps TRBD1 (6 bases). Between the trimmed V and J ends, which lost 3 bases and 7 bases, there was a span of 17 bases. The CDR3 is made up of 15 amino acids. Germline assignment: CDR1 MNHNS and CDR2 SASEGT. DNA of the CDR3: TGTGCCAGCAGTGACCGGGACAAGGGAGAGTATACGCAGTATTTT. Translated, it gives CASSDRDKGEYTQYF.

The chain combines TRBV12-3 or TRBV12-4 with TRBJ2-7; the match to TRBD2 covers 7 bases. V lost 1 base to trimming and J lost 0 bases; unmatched junction nucleotides: 6. This CDR3 comprises 16 residues. The CDR3 protein is CASSLVGLAVSYEQYF. CDR3 bases: TGTGCCAGCAGTTTAGTGGGGCTAGCGGTCTCCTACGAGCAGTACTTC.

There are a few counts of this clonotype. The chain combines TRBV3-1 with TRBJ1-2; D gene unclear. The CDR3 totals 14 residues. The germline V gene encodes CDR1 LGHDT and CDR2 YNNKEL (reference sequence). V was shortened by 1 base and J by 8 bases, with 14 bases between the two germline ends. The CDR3 DNA follows: TGTGCCAGCAGCCAAGGGGCACCCATCGGGGGCTACACCTTC. Its protein is CASSQGAPIGGYTF.

A word on this clonotype: Its ends do not fully match the called genes, so a read error is possible. V and J are TRBV5-1 and TRBJ2-7, with 10 bases aligning to TRBD1. The CDR3 runs 16 residues. CDR1 and CDR2 from the germline V gene are SGHRS and YFSETQ. For the CDR3, the DNA is TGCGCCGGCAGCTTGGATCCCGGGACAGGGGCCTACGAGCAGTACTTC. Amino acid sequence: CAGSLDPGTGAYEQYF.